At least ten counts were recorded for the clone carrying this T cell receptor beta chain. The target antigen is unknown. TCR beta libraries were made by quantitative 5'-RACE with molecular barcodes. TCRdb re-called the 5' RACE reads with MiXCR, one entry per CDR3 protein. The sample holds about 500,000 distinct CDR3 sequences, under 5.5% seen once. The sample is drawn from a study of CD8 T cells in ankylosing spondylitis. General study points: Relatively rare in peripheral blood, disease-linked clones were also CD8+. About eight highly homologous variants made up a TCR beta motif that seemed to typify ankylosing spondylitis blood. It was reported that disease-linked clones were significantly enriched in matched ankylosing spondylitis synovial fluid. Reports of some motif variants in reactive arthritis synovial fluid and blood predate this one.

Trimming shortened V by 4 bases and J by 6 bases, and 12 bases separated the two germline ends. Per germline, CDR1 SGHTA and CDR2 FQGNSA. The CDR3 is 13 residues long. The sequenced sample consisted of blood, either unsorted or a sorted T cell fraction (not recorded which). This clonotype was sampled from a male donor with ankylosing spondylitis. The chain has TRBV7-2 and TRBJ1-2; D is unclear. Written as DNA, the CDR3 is TGTGCCAGCAGCTACTTCCGCGGAAATGGCTACACCTTC. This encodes CASSYFRGNGYTF.